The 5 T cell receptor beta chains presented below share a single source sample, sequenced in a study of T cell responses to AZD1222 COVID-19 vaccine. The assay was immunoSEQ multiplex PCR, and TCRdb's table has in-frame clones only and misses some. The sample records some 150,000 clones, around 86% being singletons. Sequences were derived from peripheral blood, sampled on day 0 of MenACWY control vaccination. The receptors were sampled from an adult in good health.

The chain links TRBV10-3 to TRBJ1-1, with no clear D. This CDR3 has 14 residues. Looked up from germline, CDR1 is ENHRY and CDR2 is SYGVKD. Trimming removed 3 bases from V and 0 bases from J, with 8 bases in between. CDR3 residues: CAISDWHLNTEAFF. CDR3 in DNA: TGTGCCATCAGTGATTGGCATCTGAACACTGAAGCTTTCTTT.

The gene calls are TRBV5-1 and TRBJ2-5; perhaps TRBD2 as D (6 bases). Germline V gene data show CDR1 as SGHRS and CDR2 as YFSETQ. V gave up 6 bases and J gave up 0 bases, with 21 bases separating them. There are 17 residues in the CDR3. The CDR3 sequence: CASNQGNGGGYQETQYF. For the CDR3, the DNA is TGCGCCAGCAACCAGGGTAATGGAGGAGGGTACCAAGAGACCCAGTACTTC.

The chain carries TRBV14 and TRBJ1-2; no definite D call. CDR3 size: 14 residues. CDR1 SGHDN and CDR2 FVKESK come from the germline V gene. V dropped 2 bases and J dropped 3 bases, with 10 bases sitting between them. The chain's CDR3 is CASSQFSSDYGYTF. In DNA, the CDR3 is TGTGCCAGCAGCCAATTCTCATCGGACTATGGCTACACCTTC.

The DNA for the CDR3 is TGTGCCAGCAGCTTAAAAGCGGTCCTAGCCGGGGAGCTGTTTTTT. It specifies CASSLKAVLAGELFF. The chain employs TRBV7-8 and TRBJ2-2; weak D call: TRBD2 (5 bases). This CDR3 spans 15 amino acids. Germline V gene data show CDR1 as SGHVS and CDR2 as FQNEAQ. With 2 bases removed from V and 6 bases from J, the gap between germline ends came to 13 bases.

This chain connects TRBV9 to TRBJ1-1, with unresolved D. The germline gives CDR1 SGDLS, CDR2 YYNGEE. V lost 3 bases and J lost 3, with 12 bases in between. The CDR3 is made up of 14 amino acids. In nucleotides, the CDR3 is TGTGCCAGCAGCGGGAAGAGGCGGGACACTGAAGCTTTCTTT. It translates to CASSGKRRDTEAFF.